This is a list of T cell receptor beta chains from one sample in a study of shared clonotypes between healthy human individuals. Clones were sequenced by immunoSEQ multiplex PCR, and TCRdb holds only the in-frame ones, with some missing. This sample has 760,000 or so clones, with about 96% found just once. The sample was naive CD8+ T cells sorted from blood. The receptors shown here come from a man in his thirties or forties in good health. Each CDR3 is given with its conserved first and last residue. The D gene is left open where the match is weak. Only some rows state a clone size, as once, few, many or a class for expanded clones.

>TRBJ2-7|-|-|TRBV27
TGTGCCAGCAGTTTAGCGGGACCAAACGAGCAGTACTTC
CASSLAGPNEQYF
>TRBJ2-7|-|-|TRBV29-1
TGCAGCGTTCTTGCCGGTAGCTCCTACGAGCAGTACTTC
CSVLAGSSYEQYF
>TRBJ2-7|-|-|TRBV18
TGTGCCAGCTCACGGGATCTACAGGCTTCCACCTACGAGCAGTACTTC
CASSRDLQASTYEQYF
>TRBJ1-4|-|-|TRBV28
TGTGCCAGCAGTCTAAACAGGGCAACTAATGAAAAACTGTTTTTT
CASSLNRATNEKLFF
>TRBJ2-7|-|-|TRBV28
TGTGCCAGCAGTTTATCGGGGGGCCCCTCGCGGGAGCAGTACTTC
CASSLSGGPSREQYF
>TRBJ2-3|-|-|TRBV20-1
TGCAGTGCTCCGAGCACAGATACGCAGTATTTT
CSAPSTDTQYF
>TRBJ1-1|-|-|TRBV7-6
TGTGCCAGCAGCTTAGCGAAGCGGAACACTGAAGCTTTCTTT
CASSLAKRNTEAFF
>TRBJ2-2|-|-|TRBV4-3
TGCGCCAGCAGCCAAGCGGGGGGCGGCACCGGGGAGCTGTTTTTT
CASSQAGGGTGELFF
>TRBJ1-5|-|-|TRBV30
TGTGCCTGGAGTGTAGACAATCAGCCCCAGCATTTT
CAWSVDNQPQHF
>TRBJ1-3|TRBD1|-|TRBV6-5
TGTGCCAGCAGTTTCTCGGGACAGGGGACTGGAAACACCATATATTTT
CASSFSGQGTGNTIYF
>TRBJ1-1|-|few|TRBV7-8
TGTGCCAGCAGCTGGCAGATGAACACTGAAGCTTTCTTT
CASSWQMNTEAFF
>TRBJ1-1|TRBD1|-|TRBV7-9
TGTGCCAGCAGCTTAGGGACAGGGGCGAGGACTGAAGCTTTCTTT
CASSLGTGARTEAFF
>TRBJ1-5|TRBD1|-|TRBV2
TGTGCCAGCAACGACCTGACAGGGTCTCTAAGCAATCAGCCCCAGCATTTT
CASNDLTGSLSNQPQHF
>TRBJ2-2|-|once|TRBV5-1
TGCGCCAGCTCCCAAGTGACGAACACCGGGGAGCTGTTTTTT
CASSQVTNTGELFF
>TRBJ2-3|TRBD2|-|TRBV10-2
TGCGCCAGCAGTGCTACTAGCGGATACACAGATACGCAGTATTTT
CASSATSGYTDTQYF
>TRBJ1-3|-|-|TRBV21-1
TGTGCCAGCAGAGGAAGAAACACCATATATTTT
CASRGRNTIYF
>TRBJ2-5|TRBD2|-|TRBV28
TGTGCCAGCACCGGGGGAGCGGGACCCCAAGAGACCCAGTACTTC
CASTGGAGPQETQYF
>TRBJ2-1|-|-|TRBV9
TGTGCCAGCAGCGTAGAGCGGCGGGTCTCCTACAATGAGCAGTTCTTC
CASSVERRVSYNEQFF